This T cell receptor (beta chain) is drawn from a study of T cell responses to AZD1222 COVID-19 vaccine. The study, taken as a whole, reports: Only five to seven AZD1222 recipients were seropositive at baseline. Donors were mostly white British, more females; clonal diversity possibly underestimated. Compared with day 0, the breadth and depth of the Spike-specific TCR repertoire rose significantly after two doses of AZD1222. Unmutated variant regions are reportedly targeted by nearly half of spike-specific TCRs.

The table came from immunoSEQ multiplex PCR; TCRdb's copy has only in-frame clones and leaves some out. The data hold 140,000 or so clones, with about 89% observed a single time. Concerning this clone: Its antigen is not known.

Trimming cost V 6 bases and J 7 bases; bases outside gene matches: 15. The CDR3 is made up of 16 amino acids. Germline CDR1 LNHDA, CDR2 SQIVND (reference sequence). The chain combines TRBV19 with TRBJ1-5; 7 nucleotides agree with TRBD1. This clonotype was sampled from an adult who received the MenACWY meningococcal vaccine as a control. Material: peripheral blood, obtained 28 days after the second dose of the MenACWY control vaccine. The CDR3 DNA reads TGTGCCAGTAGCCCCAGGACAGGAGGGGGACAACAGCCCCAGCATTTT. It is translated as CASSPRTGGGQQPQHF.